These 19 T cell receptor beta chains share one sample of origin, sequenced in a study of cytomegalovirus exposure and HLA in healthy donors. With 60 Vbeta and 13 Jbeta primers, the PCR was carried out. Clones were sequenced by immunoSEQ multiplex PCR, and TCRdb holds only the in-frame ones, with some missing. Its clone listing holds 70,000 to 80,000 clones. The specimen sequenced was PBMCs. Source of these receptors: a man aged 35-49 years in good health and CMV-seronegative.

The gene calls are TRBV6-6 and TRBJ2-3; 8 bases line up with TRBD2. The germline CDR1 and CDR2 sequences are MNHNY and SVGAGI (reference sequence). This CDR3 is 16 amino acids long. The V segment lost 5 bases and the J segment 2 bases; nucleotides outside the gene matches: 9. This chain's CDR3 is CASSLLAVGHTDTQYF. CDR3 nucleotides: TGTGCCAGCAGTCTACTAGCGGTCGGCCACACAGATACGCAGTATTTT.

The chain joins TRBV4-1 to TRBJ1-6; D unresolved. This CDR3 region has 16 residues. V lost 3 bases and J lost 3, with 12 bases in between. Germline loops: CDR1 MGHRA, CDR2 YSYEKL. CDR3 in DNA: TGCGCCAGCAGCCATCCACAGAACCTCTATAATTCACCCCTCCACTTT. Translated, it gives CASSHPQNLYNSPLHF.

This chain links TRBV4-2 with TRBJ2-2, with a weak D call TRBD2 (7 bases). Germline CDR1 reads LGHNA; CDR2 reads YNFKEQ. The length of the CDR3 is 17 residues. V lost 0 bases and J 4 bases, leaving 15 bases between the germline ends. The CDR3 protein is CASSQDQGRGTTGELFF. The CDR3 region has the DNA TGTGCCAGCAGCCAAGATCAGGGGCGGGGGACCACCGGGGAGCTGTTTTTT.

The chain is built from TRBV12-5 and TRBJ1-3, with a possible D match to TRBD1 (5 bases). The length of the CDR3 is 14 residues. Trimming cost V 7 bases and J 2 bases, with 12 bases left between them. Germline-derived CDR1 and CDR2 are LGHNT and FRNRAP. The CDR3 protein is CASARTNPGNTIYF. CDR3 coding DNA: TGTGCTAGTGCCCGGACAAACCCTGGAAACACCATATATTTT. Full variable domain (remainder filled in from reference TRBV12-5 and TRBJ1-3): DARVTQTPRHKVTEMGQEVTMRCQPILGHNTVFWYRQTMMQGLELLAYFRNRAPLDDSGMPKDRFSAEMPDATLATLKIQPSEPRDSAVYFCASARTNPGNTIYFGEGSWLTVV.

This chain uses TRBV5-1 with TRBJ1-1; the match to TRBD1 covers 8 bases. Germline CDR1 SGHRS, CDR2 YFSETQ. The V and J ends lost 3 bases and 1 base, in that order; junction bases with no gene match: 2. The CDR3 extends over 14 amino acids. The CDR3 DNA follows: TGCGCCAGCAGCTGGGACAGGAAGAACACTGAAGCTTTCTTT. The encoded protein is CASSWDRKNTEAFF.

V is TRBV5-1 and J is TRBJ2-1, with a tentative D call TRBD2 (5 bases). The CDR3 is 13 amino acids. Germline-derived CDR1 and CDR2 are SGHRS and YFSETQ. V gave up 5 bases and J gave up 5 bases, with 11 bases separating them. The CDR3 DNA sequence: TGCGCCAGCAGTTGGACTGGAGACAATGAGCAGTTCTTC. This translates into CASSWTGDNEQFF.

V usage is TRBV5-1 and J usage is TRBJ1-4, with 8 bases fitting TRBD1. Losses at the gene ends were 5 bases for V and 3 bases for J; bases not matched to a gene: 12. The CDR3 totals 17 residues. CDR1 and CDR2 from the germline V gene are SGHRS and YFSETQ. The CDR3 DNA sequence: TGCGCCAGCAGATTCACCGGGACAGGTTCCTCTAATGAAAAACTGTTTTTT. This translates into CASRFTGTGSSNEKLFF.

The chain uses TRBV10-1 and TRBJ2-5; D is ambiguous. This CDR3 region has 13 residues. Germline CDR1 and CDR2: WNHNN and SYGVQD (reference sequence). Trimming pared 6 bases from V and 1 base from J, leaving 9 bases between. CDR3 region: CASSLEVQETQYF. CDR3 DNA sequence: TGCGCCAGCAGCTTAGAGGTCCAAGAGACCCAGTACTTC.

The chain carries TRBV11-3 and TRBJ2-3; a weak D match, TRBD1 (5 bases). Trimming pared 0 bases from V and 4 bases from J, leaving 11 bases between. Germline loops: CDR1 SGHNT, CDR2 YENEEA. The length of the CDR3 is 15 residues. CDR3 DNA sequence: TGTGCCAGCAGCTTAGATCAAAGGGGCGCAGATACGCAGTATTTT. Translating it yields CASSLDQRGADTQYF.

The genes are TRBV9 and TRBJ1-4; no reliable D call. Trimming took off 0 bases at V and 2 bases at J, with 8 bases between the two ends. Germline assignment: CDR1 SGDLS and CDR2 YYNGEE. The length of the CDR3 is 15 residues. The DNA of the CDR3 is TGTGCCAGCAGCGTAGGGCTCGGGACTAATGAAAAACTGTTTTTT. Residues: CASSVGLGTNEKLFF.

V is TRBV30 and J is TRBJ2-2; no definite D call. The CDR3 consists of 14 residues. The V end was cut by 2 bases, the J end by 2 bases, with 9 bases between. Germline V gene data show CDR1 as GTSNPN and CDR2 as SVGIG (reference sequence). CDR3 DNA sequence: TGTGCCTGGAGTAATCCCAGAAACACCGGGGAGCTGTTTTTT. It codes for CAWSNPRNTGELFF. The full variable domain, rest sourced from reference TRBV30 and TRBJ2-2, is SQTIHQWPATLVQPVGSPLSLECTVEGTSNPNLYWYRQAAGRGLQLLFYSVGIGQISSEVPQNLSASRPQDRQFILSSKKLLLSDSGFYLCAWSNPRNTGELFFGEGSRLTVL.

The rearrangement uses TRBV5-4 and TRBJ1-3; no reliable D call. The CDR3 contains 12 residues. CDR1 is SGHNT, CDR2 YYREEE, per germline (reference sequence). The ends were cut back, 4 bases at V and 5 bases at J, with 7 bases in the middle. CDR3 sequence reads: CASSIDRNTIYF. CDR3 nucleotide sequence: TGTGCCAGCAGCATAGATCGAAACACCATATATTTT.

This chain uses TRBV21-1 with TRBJ2-7; the table's TRBD2 call for D was not verified on the DNA. TRBV21-1 is flagged as a pseudogene. This CDR3 spans 10 amino acids. For the CDR3, the DNA is TGTGCCAGGGTAGGCGGGAGACAGTACTTC. Translation: CARVGGRQYF.

J is TRBJ2-5 and V is TRBV11-3; 7 nucleotides align to TRBD1. The ends lost 6 bases at V and 3 bases at J; junction bases unmatched: 13. Germline V gene lookup returns CDR1 SGHNT and CDR2 YENEEA. This CDR3 comprises 16 residues. The CDR3 reads CASSCWTQGDKETQYF. CDR3 nucleotide sequence: TGTGCCAGCAGTTGTTGGACTCAGGGGGACAAAGAGACCCAGTACTTC.

V is TRBV5-6 and J is TRBJ1-6; weak D call: TRBD1 (6 bases). Germline V lookup: CDR1 SGHDT, CDR2 YYEEEE. The CDR3 has 13 residues. Trimming pared 4 bases from V and 9 bases from J, leaving 11 bases between. CDR3 coding DNA: TGTGCCAGCAGCAACAGGGTGGGTTCACCCCTCCACTTT. Its translation: CASSNRVGSPLHF.

The chain has TRBV11-3 and TRBJ1-1; 9 bases align to TRBD1. This CDR3 contains 15 residues. Losses at the gene ends were 5 bases for V and 1 base for J; bases not matched to a gene: 5. From germline, CDR1 is SGHNT and CDR2 YENEEA. The CDR3 reads CASSPQGAANTEAFF. Here the CDR3 DNA reads TGTGCCAGCAGCCCACAGGGGGCGGCGAACACTGAAGCTTTCTTT.

The gene calls are TRBV6-1 and TRBJ1-4; a weak D match, TRBD1 (5 bases). Germline V lookup: CDR1 MNHNS, CDR2 SASEGT. Deletions cut 1 base from V and 3 bases from J, with 12 bases between. CDR3 length: 16 amino acids. In nucleotides, the CDR3 is TGTGCCAGCAGTGAAGTGTATCAGGGATCTAATGAAAAACTGTTTTTT. This translates into CASSEVYQGSNEKLFF.

The chain carries TRBV5-6 and TRBJ1-6; tentatively, D is TRBD1 (6 bases). Trimming pared 2 bases from V and 7 bases from J, leaving 19 bases between. Germline lookup yields CDR1 SGHDT and CDR2 YYEEEE. The CDR3 loop spans 17 amino acids. The CDR3 DNA reads as TGTGCCAGCAGCTTTACTCAGGGGTGGTCTTGGAATTCACCCCTCCACTTT. Its protein product is CASSFTQGWSWNSPLHF.

The V call is TRBV19, the J call TRBJ1-2, with 8 bases lining up with TRBD1. The CDR3 contains 15 residues. Germline CDR1 LNHDA, CDR2 SQIVND (reference sequence). J gave up 8 bases and V 3 bases, and 11 bases lay outside the gene matches. The CDR3 nucleotides read TGTGCCAGTAGTATCGCCGCAGGGGGCGCAGCGGGCTACACCTTC. Its translation: CASSIAAGGAAGYTF. The variable domain in full, completed from reference TRBV19 and TRBJ1-2, reads DGGITQSPKYLFRKEGQNVTLSCEQNLNHDAMYWYRQDPGQGLRLIYYSQIVNDFQKGDIAEGYSVSREKKESFPLTVTSAQKNPTAFYLCASSIAAGGAAGYTFGSGTRLTVV.